The rows below give T cell receptor beta chains drawn from one sample of a study of type 1 regulatory T cells. MiXCR was run by TCRdb on the reads, yielding one entry per CDR3 protein. Of about 100,000 distinct CDR3 sequences in the sample, around a third were seen once. The sequencing sample was made of CD4+ T cells, either the whole sample or a sorted fraction (not recorded which). These receptors came from a human donor in good health. Each CDR3 is given with its conserved first and last residue. The order of the fields is V gene, J gene, D gene, clone size, CDR3 DNA, CDR3 protein. The D gene is left open where the match is weak. Size is omitted from some rows. Given values are once, few, many or a class for expanded clones.

v_gene: TRBV7-9; j_gene: TRBJ2-1; d_gene: -; abundance: -; CDR3nt: TGTGCCAGCAGCTTCAGAGCAGCGACGATTTACAATGAGCAGTTCTTC; CDR3aa: CASSFRAATIYNEQFF
v_gene: TRBV5-5; j_gene: TRBJ1-1; d_gene: -; abundance: -; CDR3nt: TGTGCCAGCAGCTTCGAGGGTTTCGCCACTGAAGCTTTCTTT; CDR3aa: CASSFEGFATEAFF
v_gene: TRBV20-1; j_gene: TRBJ1-5; d_gene: -; abundance: few; CDR3nt: TGCAGTGCTAGAGATGGGGCGAGGTATAGCAATCAGCCCCAGCATTTT; CDR3aa: CSARDGARYSNQPQHF
v_gene: TRBV4-3; j_gene: TRBJ2-7; d_gene: -; abundance: few; CDR3nt: TGCGCCAGCAGTCCGAGGGGATTTGCCTACGAGCAGTACTTC; CDR3aa: CASSPRGFAYEQYF
v_gene: TRBV29-1; j_gene: TRBJ2-1; d_gene: -; abundance: few; CDR3nt: TGCAGCGTTAAGGGAGTACGGGAGCAGTTCTTC; CDR3aa: CSVKGVREQFF
v_gene: TRBV12-3/TRBV12-4; j_gene: TRBJ2-1; d_gene: TRBD1; abundance: -; CDR3nt: TGTGCCAGCAGTAGGTCCCCGGGACAGGGAAGATATGAGCAGTTCTTC; CDR3aa: CASSRSPGQGRYEQFF
v_gene: TRBV2; j_gene: TRBJ2-7; d_gene: -; abundance: few; CDR3nt: TGTGCCAGCACCCCGGAATCGAGGGTACAGTACTTC; CDR3aa: CASTPESRVQYF
v_gene: TRBV4-1; j_gene: TRBJ2-1; d_gene: TRBD1; abundance: -; CDR3nt: TGCGCCAGCAGCCAACAACCGGGACAGGGGGCGGCCTACAATGAGCAGTTCTTC; CDR3aa: CASSQQPGQGAAYNEQFF
v_gene: TRBV7-8; j_gene: TRBJ2-6; d_gene: -; abundance: -; CDR3nt: TGTGCCAGCAGCTTAGGTCTACATAGCTCTGGGGCCAACGTCCTGACTTTC; CDR3aa: CASSLGLHSSGANVLTF
v_gene: TRBV20-1; j_gene: TRBJ2-1; d_gene: TRBD1; abundance: -; CDR3nt: TGCAGTGCTAGCCCGGGACAGGGCCGCAATGAGCAGTTCTTC; CDR3aa: CSASPGQGRNEQFF
v_gene: TRBV20-1; j_gene: TRBJ2-4; d_gene: -; abundance: -; CDR3nt: TGCAGTGCTCGGGACGACAAAAACATTCAGTACTTC; CDR3aa: CSARDDKNIQYF
v_gene: TRBV3-1; j_gene: TRBJ1-2; d_gene: -; abundance: once; CDR3nt: TGTGCCAGCAGCCAAGATAACAGGGACTATGGCTACACCTTC; CDR3aa: CASSQDNRDYGYTF
v_gene: TRBV2; j_gene: TRBJ2-3; d_gene: -; abundance: -; CDR3nt: TGTGCCAGCAGCAACAGCCCCAGCACAGATACGCAGTATTTT; CDR3aa: CASSNSPSTDTQYF
v_gene: TRBV6-5; j_gene: TRBJ2-2; d_gene: -; abundance: few; CDR3nt: TGTGCCAGCAGTTACTCGAGTAATAGGGTTGGTAGCACCGGGGAGCTGTTTTTT; CDR3aa: CASSYSSNRVGSTGELFF
v_gene: TRBV20-1; j_gene: TRBJ2-6; d_gene: -; abundance: -; CDR3nt: TGCAGTGCTCGAGCGGGTGGGGCCAACGTCCTGACTTTC; CDR3aa: CSARAGGANVLTF
v_gene: TRBV29-1; j_gene: TRBJ2-5; d_gene: TRBD2; abundance: -; CDR3nt: TGCAGCGTGGGACTAGCGGGGGAAGAGACCCAGTACTTC; CDR3aa: CSVGLAGEETQYF
v_gene: TRBV9; j_gene: TRBJ2-2; d_gene: -; abundance: -; CDR3nt: TGTGCCAGCAGCAAAGAAGGTCTAAACACCGGGGAGCTGTTTTTT; CDR3aa: CASSKEGLNTGELFF
v_gene: TRBV28; j_gene: TRBJ2-5; d_gene: TRBD2; abundance: -; CDR3nt: TGTGCCAGCAAGGGACTAGGCCAAGAGACCCAGTACTTC; CDR3aa: CASKGLGQETQYF
v_gene: TRBV7-9; j_gene: TRBJ2-1; d_gene: -; abundance: -; CDR3nt: TGTGCCAGCAGCTTAGGCGACATTAAAGGACCTCTTCAGTACAATGAGCAGTTCTTC; CDR3aa: CASSLGDIKGPLQYNEQFF
v_gene: TRBV20-1; j_gene: TRBJ2-1; d_gene: -; abundance: few; CDR3nt: TGCAGTGCCAATCTTAAACCTAGCGAGAGAGGGAACAATGAGCAGTTCTTC; CDR3aa: CSANLKPSERGNNEQFF
v_gene: TRBV4-1; j_gene: TRBJ2-5; d_gene: TRBD2; abundance: few; CDR3nt: TGCGCCAGCAGCCAATTCATGGCGGGAGGCCAAGAGACCCAGTACTTC; CDR3aa: CASSQFMAGGQETQYF
v_gene: TRBV12-5; j_gene: TRBJ2-1; d_gene: TRBD2; abundance: -; CDR3nt: TGTGCTAGTTCGGCGGGAGCTGGCTACAATGAGCAGTTCTTC; CDR3aa: CASSAGAGYNEQFF
v_gene: TRBV4-2; j_gene: TRBJ1-1; d_gene: -; abundance: -; CDR3nt: TGTACCAGCAGTAGAGAGGGGGACACTGAAGCTTTCTTT; CDR3aa: CTSSREGDTEAFF
v_gene: TRBV12-3/TRBV12-4; j_gene: TRBJ1-2; d_gene: -; abundance: -; CDR3nt: TGTGCCAGCAGTGACGGGGCCGAGGGCTACACCTTC; CDR3aa: CASSDGAEGYTF
v_gene: TRBV19; j_gene: TRBJ2-1; d_gene: -; abundance: -; CDR3nt: TGTGCCAGTAGTTCCGGGATACGCAATGAGCAGTTCTTC; CDR3aa: CASSSGIRNEQFF
v_gene: TRBV20-1; j_gene: TRBJ2-2; d_gene: -; abundance: -; CDR3nt: TGCAGTGCTAGAAGGGCCCCGGGCGTAGACACCGGGGAGCTGTTTTTT; CDR3aa: CSARRAPGVDTGELFF
v_gene: TRBV9; j_gene: TRBJ2-6; d_gene: TRBD2; abundance: few; CDR3nt: TGTGCCAGCAGCGAAACATCTAGCGGGAGTACCGGGGCCAACGTCCTGACTTTC; CDR3aa: CASSETSSGSTGANVLTF
v_gene: TRBV7-2; j_gene: TRBJ2-6; d_gene: -; abundance: few; CDR3nt: TGTGCCAGCAGCCAAGGGGGACACCTCTCTGGGGCCAACGTCCTGACTTTC; CDR3aa: CASSQGGHLSGANVLTF
v_gene: TRBV5-1; j_gene: TRBJ2-4; d_gene: -; abundance: -; CDR3nt: TGCGCCAGCAGCTTGCTGGCTTCCAGCCAAAACATTCAGTACTTC; CDR3aa: CASSLLASSQNIQYF
v_gene: TRBV5-1; j_gene: TRBJ2-1; d_gene: TRBD2; abundance: once; CDR3nt: TGCGCCAGCAGCCAATCAACTCGAAGGCCGGGACTAGCAGCAGGCAATGAGCAGTTCTTC; CDR3aa: CASSQSTRRPGLAAGNEQFF
v_gene: TRBV7-9; j_gene: TRBJ2-7; d_gene: -; abundance: -; CDR3nt: TGTGCCAGCAGCCCCGCGCACCAGACAAGAGAGCAGTACTTC; CDR3aa: CASSPAHQTREQYF
v_gene: TRBV20-1; j_gene: TRBJ2-7; d_gene: TRBD1; abundance: few; CDR3nt: TGCAGTGCTAGACACCCCGGACAGGGTGACGAGCAGTACTTC; CDR3aa: CSARHPGQGDEQYF
v_gene: TRBV20-1; j_gene: TRBJ2-7; d_gene: -; abundance: -; CDR3nt: TGCAGTGCCAACTCCCACGGGGCCCCCACCTACGAGCAGTACTTC; CDR3aa: CSANSHGAPTYEQYF
v_gene: TRBV7-2; j_gene: TRBJ2-2; d_gene: TRBD1; abundance: few; CDR3nt: TGTGCCAGCAGCTCCAGGCAGGGGGCTTCCGGGGAGCTGTTTTTT; CDR3aa: CASSSRQGASGELFF
v_gene: TRBV7-2; j_gene: TRBJ2-7; d_gene: TRBD2; abundance: -; CDR3nt: TGTGCCAGCAGCCCGGAACTAGCGGGAGCGGGCGAGCAGTACTTC; CDR3aa: CASSPELAGAGEQYF
v_gene: TRBV3-1; j_gene: TRBJ1-5; d_gene: -; abundance: -; CDR3nt: TGTGCCAGCAGCCAAGAAGGGCTGGGCCGTAATCAGCCCCAGCATTTT; CDR3aa: CASSQEGLGRNQPQHF
v_gene: TRBV20-1; j_gene: TRBJ2-1; d_gene: -; abundance: -; CDR3nt: TGCAGTGGTAAGCCTCTACAAAACTCCTACAATGAGCAGTTCTTC; CDR3aa: CSGKPLQNSYNEQFF
v_gene: TRBV20-1; j_gene: TRBJ2-7; d_gene: TRBD2; abundance: few; CDR3nt: TGCAGTGCTAGAGACTCGGGACTAGCGGGCTACGAGCAGTACTTC; CDR3aa: CSARDSGLAGYEQYF
v_gene: TRBV10-3; j_gene: TRBJ2-2; d_gene: TRBD2; abundance: few; CDR3nt: TGTGCCATACTAGCGAGAGTGGACGGGGAGCTGTTTTTT; CDR3aa: CAILARVDGELFF
v_gene: TRBV20-1; j_gene: TRBJ1-5; d_gene: -; abundance: few; CDR3nt: TGCAGTGCTAGAGATAACCGGACCTACAATCAGCCCCAGCATTTT; CDR3aa: CSARDNRTYNQPQHF
v_gene: TRBV12-3/TRBV12-4; j_gene: TRBJ2-7; d_gene: TRBD2; abundance: few; CDR3nt: TGTGCCAGCACCCTAGGGACTAGCGGGCCTAACCTTGGAAAGCAGTACTTC; CDR3aa: CASTLGTSGPNLGKQYF
v_gene: TRBV5-1; j_gene: TRBJ2-1; d_gene: -; abundance: -; CDR3nt: TGCGCCAGCAGCTTGGGATTTGATAGCAATGAGCAGTTCTTC; CDR3aa: CASSLGFDSNEQFF
v_gene: TRBV7-2; j_gene: TRBJ2-3; d_gene: TRBD1; abundance: -; CDR3nt: TGTGCCAGTATCGGAAGGGGGCCCGCAGATACGCAGTATTTT; CDR3aa: CASIGRGPADTQYF
v_gene: TRBV5-1; j_gene: TRBJ2-1; d_gene: -; abundance: few; CDR3nt: TGCGCCAGCAGCTCACAGGACAGCTCCTACAATGAGCAGTTCTTC; CDR3aa: CASSSQDSSYNEQFF
v_gene: TRBV2; j_gene: TRBJ1-2; d_gene: -; abundance: -; CDR3nt: TGTGCCAGCAGTGACGTAGGGCAGGGGTCCTATGGCTACACCTTC; CDR3aa: CASSDVGQGSYGYTF
v_gene: TRBV10-3; j_gene: TRBJ2-7; d_gene: -; abundance: few; CDR3nt: TGTGCCATCAGTGGGCGGGGCGAGCAGTACTTC; CDR3aa: CAISGRGEQYF
v_gene: TRBV11-2; j_gene: TRBJ2-3; d_gene: -; abundance: -; CDR3nt: TGTGCCAGCAGCTTCGGACATTCTACAGATACGCAGTATTTT; CDR3aa: CASSFGHSTDTQYF
v_gene: TRBV9; j_gene: TRBJ2-5; d_gene: TRBD2; abundance: -; CDR3nt: TGTGCCAGCAGCGTCGGGACTAGCACAAAGACCCAAGAGACCCAGTACTTC; CDR3aa: CASSVGTSTKTQETQYF
v_gene: TRBV2; j_gene: TRBJ1-3; d_gene: -; abundance: -; CDR3nt: TGTGCCAGCAGCGCCTCGGGACGGAGCTCTGGAAACACCATATATTTT; CDR3aa: CASSASGRSSGNTIYF
v_gene: TRBV20-1; j_gene: TRBJ2-7; d_gene: -; abundance: -; CDR3nt: TGCAGTGCTCCCAGGGGTCTAGCTTCCTACGAGCAGTACTTC; CDR3aa: CSAPRGLASYEQYF
v_gene: TRBV7-2; j_gene: TRBJ1-2; d_gene: -; abundance: -; CDR3nt: TGTGCCAGCAGCTTCTCGCACGGTACAGGGAATAGCGGAGGCTACACCTTC; CDR3aa: CASSFSHGTGNSGGYTF